This T cell receptor (beta chain) stems from a study of cytomegalovirus exposure and HLA in healthy donors. The study ran its PCR with 60 Vbeta and 13 Jbeta primers. Using immunoSEQ multiplex PCR, the repertoire was profiled, and TCRdb retains in-frame clones only, with some absent. The table shows roughly 130,000 clones, with around 70% occurring only once. V was clipped by 0 bases and J by 2 bases; unmatched bases: 0. CDR1 is KGHSH, CDR2 LQKENI, per germline. The CDR3 has 14 amino acids. The chain couples TRBV18 to TRBJ2-7; 8 positions agree with TRBD1. This TCR came from a woman aged 55 to 70 in good health and CMV-seropositive. Input material: PBMCs. The DNA for the CDR3 is TGTGCCAGCTCACCACCGACAGGGGCCTACGAGCAGTACTTC. Its translation is CASSPPTGAYEQYF.